Listed below are T cell receptor beta chains from one sample, sequenced in a study of cytomegalovirus exposure and HLA in healthy donors. Method: immunoSEQ multiplex PCR; TCRdb's copy keeps in-frame clones and lacks some. The sample includes about 170,000 clones, around 80% of them seen just once. Sequencing was performed on PBMCs. The receptors derive from a boy aged 2-9 years in good health and CMV-seronegative. The CDR3 runs from the conserved cysteine through the conserved F or W. A D gene is named only where the DNA matches it firmly. Clone size is stated in some rows and not others, as once, few, many or a class when expanded.

>once|TRBV4-2|TRBJ1-5|.
TGTGCCAGCAGCCAGGCTTGGAGCTCGACGGGGCCCCAGCATTTT
CASSQAWSSTGPQHF
>once|TRBV19|TRBJ1-5|.
TGTGCCAGTAGTATCGCAGGGAGCAATCAGCCCCAGCATTTT
CASSIAGSNQPQHF
>.|TRBV4-3|TRBJ2-3|TRBD2
TGCGCCAGCAGCCAAGAAGCGGGAACTAGCACAGATACGCAGTATTTT
CASSQEAGTSTDTQYF
>.|TRBV7-9|TRBJ2-7|.
TGTGCCAGCACCCTAGAACAGGGCGACGAGCAGTACTTC
CASTLEQGDEQYF
>.|TRBV19|TRBJ1-4|TRBD1
TGTGCCAGTAGTTGGACAGGGGGTGCAACTAATGAAAAACTGTTTTTT
CASSWTGGATNEKLFF
>.|TRBV7-2|TRBJ1-3|TRBD1
TGTGCCAGCAGCCCGACAGGGGGCGGGGACACCATATATTTT
CASSPTGGGDTIYF
>few|TRBV4-1|TRBJ1-2|.
TGCGCCAGCAGCCCGCTTGGACAGATTGGCTACACCTTC
CASSPLGQIGYTF
>.|TRBV27|TRBJ2-3|TRBD1
TGTGCCACATACCCTCGGGGGACAGGAGTCACAGATACGCAGTATTTT
CATYPRGTGVTDTQYF
>.|TRBV15|TRBJ2-7|TRBD1
TGTGCCACCAGCAGATCCCGGGACAGTAACTACGAGCAGTACTTC
CATSRSRDSNYEQYF
>.|TRBV7-9|TRBJ1-2|TRBD1
TGTGCCAGCAGTCAAAACGTACAGGGGACACCCACCTTC
CASSQNVQGTPTF
>few|TRBV18|TRBJ1-1|.
TGTGCCAGCTCACCAAGTTTTCAGGGGAGAACTGAAGCTTTCTTT
CASSPSFQGRTEAFF
>few|TRBV10-3|TRBJ2-1|.
TGTGCCATCAGTGGGGACTCCAATGAGCAGTTCTTC
CAISGDSNEQFF
>.|TRBV6-5|TRBJ2-1|.
TGTGCCAGCAGACTCGACAGGAGCTCCTACAATGAGCAGTTCTTC
CASRLDRSSYNEQFF
>.|TRBV9|TRBJ2-4|.
TGTGCCAGCATCATGGCAGGGGCTATAGCCAAAAACATTCAGTACTTC
CASIMAGAIAKNIQYF
>.|TRBV7-9|TRBJ2-3|TRBD2
TGTGCCAGCGCCTATCCTAGCGGGGGGCAAGATACGCAGTATTTT
CASAYPSGGQDTQYF
>.|TRBV6-6|TRBJ1-2|.
TGTGCCAGCAGTTACTCCCCGACAGTATCCTATGGCTACACCTTC
CASSYSPTVSYGYTF
>.|TRBV27|TRBJ1-1|.
TGTGCCAGCAGTTTGCTCAGCAGGGGAGACACTGAAGCTTTCTTT
CASSLLSRGDTEAFF
>once|TRBV6-5|TRBJ2-2|TRBD1
TGTGCCAGCAGTCGGGGCTCGACAGGGAACGGGGAGCTGTTTTTT
CASSRGSTGNGELFF
>.|TRBV6-1|TRBJ2-7|.
TGTGCCAGCAGTGGGCCCTGGCAGGGCGAGCAGTACTTC
CASSGPWQGEQYF
>.|TRBV9|TRBJ2-2|TRBD2
TGTGCCAGCAGCCCTCTGGTTAGCGGGGAACCCACCGGGGAGCTGTTTTTT
CASSPLVSGEPTGELFF
>.|TRBV10-3|TRBJ2-2|TRBD1
TGTGCCATCAGTGAGCCTGAGGGGGCGCATACCGGGGAGCTGTTTTTT
CAISEPEGAHTGELFF
>.|TRBV5-1|TRBJ2-7|TRBD2
TGCGCCAGCTCAAGGGGACTAGCGGGAACCGAGCAGTACTTC
CASSRGLAGTEQYF
>.|TRBV28|TRBJ1-5|TRBD1
TGTGCCAGCAGTTCTCGGGGAGGGACAGGGGATCAGCCCCAGCATTTT
CASSSRGGTGDQPQHF
>.|TRBV6-1|TRBJ2-5|.
TGTGCCAGCAGTGAAGCTGACACTCAAGAGACCCAGTACTTC
CASSEADTQETQYF
>.|TRBV7-6|TRBJ1-3|.
TGTGCCAGCAGTCCAAAGCCCGGGGTCCACTCTGGAAACACCATATATTTT
CASSPKPGVHSGNTIYF
>.|TRBV19|TRBJ1-1|.
TGTGCCAGTAGCCGGCGGGGGGCCTACACTGAAGCTTTCTTT
CASSRRGAYTEAFF
>.|TRBV11-2|TRBJ2-1|TRBD2
TGTGCCAGCAGCCAGATCCCGGGACTAGGAAGTAACAATGAGCAGTTCTTC
CASSQIPGLGSNNEQFF
>.|TRBV15|TRBJ1-2|TRBD1
TGTGCCACCAGCAGAGACCGGGACAGCTATGGCTACACCTTC
CATSRDRDSYGYTF
>.|TRBV12-5|TRBJ1-1|.
TGTGCTAGTGGTTTGGAGTCAGGGTTAGAAGCTTTCTTT
CASGLESGLEAFF
>.|TRBV2|TRBJ1-6|.
TGTGCCAGCAGTGAAAGGGAGCGTGGGAGGAGCTCCTATAATTCACCCCTCCACTTT
CASSERERGRSSYNSPLHF
>.|TRBV5-6|TRBJ1-2|TRBD1
TGTGCCAGCAGCACGGACAGGGGCTATGGCTACACCTTC
CASSTDRGYGYTF
>.|TRBV10-3|TRBJ2-2|TRBD2
TGTGCCACCGGACTAGCGGGAGCCTCCGGGGAGCTGTTTTTT
CATGLAGASGELFF
>.|TRBV5-1|TRBJ2-1|TRBD1
TGCGCCAGCAGCTTGGGGGGGACAGGGAGAGCGGGTGAGCAGTTCTTC
CASSLGGTGRAGEQFF
>few|TRBV6-6|TRBJ1-2|TRBD1
TGTGCCGGGCTCGAGGGACAGGGTTTTGGCTACACCTTC
CAGLEGQGFGYTF
>.|TRBV7-2|TRBJ1-3|.
TGTGCCAGCACAGGAGGAAACACCATATATTTT
CASTGGNTIYF
>few|TRBV29-1|TRBJ2-5|.
TGCAGCGTAGAGGACGACAGATCGACCCAGTACTTC
CSVEDDRSTQYF
>.|TRBV5-4|TRBJ2-2|.
TGTGCCAGCAGCCTCCGATCAGTCACCGGGGAGCTGTTTTTT
CASSLRSVTGELFF
>.|TRBV7-9|TRBJ2-7|TRBD1
TGTGCCACTCGCCGGACAGGGGGCGAGGGCGAGCAGTACTTC
CATRRTGGEGEQYF
>few|TRBV7-2|TRBJ1-2|TRBD1
TGTGCCAGCAGCAGGGGGCCCGAAAGCGATGGCTACACCTTC
CASSRGPESDGYTF
>.|TRBV19|TRBJ2-3|.
TGTGCCAGTAGTATGGAGCCAACACGAGGTACGCAGTATTTT
CASSMEPTRGTQYF
>once|TRBV11-3|TRBJ2-5|.
TGTGCCAGCAGTATTACAGGGAAAGAGACCCAGTACTTC
CASSITGKETQYF
>.|TRBV25-1|TRBJ2-2|.
TGTGCCAGCAGTGACGGGACTTACTCCGGGGAGCTGTTTTTT
CASSDGTYSGELFF
>.|TRBV5-4|TRBJ2-7|TRBD1
TGTGCCAGCAGCCCAACGCTCGACAGGGTCCCCTACGAGCAGTACTTC
CASSPTLDRVPYEQYF
>few|TRBV6-5|TRBJ1-5|.
TGTGCCAGCAGTTACTCGGTTTCAGGGGACGGGCCCCAGCATTTT
CASSYSVSGDGPQHF
>.|TRBV29-1|TRBJ1-1|TRBD1
TGCAGCTTACAGGGGAACGCGAACACTGAAGCTTTCTTT
CSLQGNANTEAFF
>.|TRBV11-2|TRBJ2-1|TRBD2
TGTGCCAGCAGCTATTTGCGGGGGACCACCTACAATGAGCAGTTCTTC
CASSYLRGTTYNEQFF
>.|TRBV15|TRBJ2-5|TRBD2
TGTGCCACCAGCGGACTCCCTCCGGGAGGCAGAGAGACCCAGTACTTC
CATSGLPPGGRETQYF
>.|TRBV2|TRBJ2-1|TRBD2
TGTGCCAGCGTTGGACTAGCGGACAATGAGCAGTTCTTC
CASVGLADNEQFF
>.|TRBV5-1|TRBJ2-2|.
TGCGCCAGCAGCTCGCGGGATACCGGGGAGCTGTTTTTT
CASSSRDTGELFF
>.|TRBV30|TRBJ2-1|.
TGTGCCTGGGACTTGGGGGGACCTAGCTCCTACAATGAGCAGTTCTTC
CAWDLGGPSSYNEQFF
>.|TRBV4-2|TRBJ2-4|TRBD2
TGTGCCAGCAGGGGGGGGGATAGTGAGGGCATTCAGTACTTC
CASRGGDSEGIQYF
>.|TRBV6-1|TRBJ1-1|.
TGTGCCAGCACCCCCCATGACTACACTGAAGCTTTCTTT
CASTPHDYTEAFF
>.|TRBV4-3|TRBJ2-1|TRBD2
TGCGCCAGCAGCCAAGATTTACCCCGGGTGACTAGCGGGAGGGCTAATGAGCAGTTCTTC
CASSQDLPRVTSGRANEQFF